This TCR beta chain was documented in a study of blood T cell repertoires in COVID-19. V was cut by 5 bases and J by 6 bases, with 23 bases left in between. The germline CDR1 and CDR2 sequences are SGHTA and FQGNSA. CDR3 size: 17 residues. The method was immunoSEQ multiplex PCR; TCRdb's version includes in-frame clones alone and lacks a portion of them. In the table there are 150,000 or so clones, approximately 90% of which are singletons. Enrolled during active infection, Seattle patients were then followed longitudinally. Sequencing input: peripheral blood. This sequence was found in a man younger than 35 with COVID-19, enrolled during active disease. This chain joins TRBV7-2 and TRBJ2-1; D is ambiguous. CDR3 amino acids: CASSNLITPPFVNEQFF. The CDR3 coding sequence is TGTGCCAGCAGCAACCTAATCACCCCCCCTTTTGTCAATGAGCAGTTCTTC.